At least ten counts were recorded for the clone carrying this T cell receptor beta chain. Its antigen is as yet unknown. RNA transcripts gave rise to amplified TCR beta CDR3 regions. The HTBI primer set drove a first-round RT-PCR of the TCR CDR3. From the multiplex PCR reads, TCRdb called clonotypes with MiXCR, one entry per CDR3 protein. The sample has a few hundred thousand distinct CDR3 sequences, roughly 13% seen once; the top ten hold roughly 35%. The sample belongs to a study of T cells in Graves' hyperthyroidism and ophthalmopathy. On the study more broadly: Once the initial diagnosis was made, peripheral blood was obtained before any treatment. Findings of the study overall: Prediction of ophthalmopathy progression came a median approximately 6 months pre-onset. A 13 V-J model separated ophthalmopathy from stable hyperthyroidism. Researchers found most expanded thyroid clonotypes above 0.001 in blood as well.

The ends lost 6 bases at V and 8 bases at J; junction bases unmatched: 5. Germline CDR1 and CDR2: SNHLY and FYNNEI. The CDR3 is made up of 13 amino acids. Material for sequencing was blood. The rearrangement links TRBV2 to TRBJ2-2, with 8 positions matching TRBD1. This sequence was found in a middle-aged woman with Graves' ophthalmopathy. DNA for the CDR3: TGTGCCAGCAGGGGACAGGCCCGGGGGGAGCTGTTTTTT. Protein product: CASRGQARGELFF.